This T cell receptor (beta chain) was sequenced in a study of lymphopenia after photon versus proton radiotherapy. Overall study findings and caveats: Relative stability marked proton patients; photon patients lost diversity and naive cells. A bigger post-nadir fall in TCR diversity correlated inversely with survival time in deceased patients. Better survival with proton therapy was suggested as possible, not demonstrated. After the lymphocyte nadir, photon-treated repertoires showed oligoclonal expansion, especially of CD8+ Temra cells.

This CDR3 spans 13 amino acids. Germline lookup yields CDR1 MGHDK and CDR2 SYGVNS. The V end lost 2 bases, the J end lost 11 bases, and 12 bases lay between the germline ends. This table comes from immunoSEQ multiplex PCR, and its TCRdb copy is limited to in-frame clones, with some not included. The sample has 37,000 or so clones, 85% to 90% seen once; the top ten hold around 10%. This clone was counted a few times. Antigen specificity is unknown. The TCR originated in a woman in her seventies with pancreatic cancer. Some clones in this sample may be carry-over from other donors' samples. The rearrangement links TRBV25-1 to TRBJ1-4, with D perhaps TRBD1 (5 bases). Here the sequenced sample was peripheral blood, taken from a patient treated with proton-based radiotherapy. The DNA of the CDR3 is TGTGCCAGCAGTGAACAGGGAAGGGCGAAACTGTTTTTT. Translating it yields CASSEQGRAKLFF.